A selection of T cell receptor beta chains follows, all from one sample in a study of cytomegalovirus exposure and HLA in healthy donors. Here immunoSEQ multiplex PCR was the method, and the copy in TCRdb shows in-frame clones only, minus some. Its table lists 200,000 or so clones. Sequenced: PBMCs. The receptors shown here come from a boy younger than 18 in good health and CMV-seronegative. CDR3s include the opening cysteine and the closing phenylalanine or tryptophan. The order of the fields is D gene, CDR3 length, J gene, V gene, CDR3 protein, CDR3 DNA. The D gene is left open where the match is weak.

>.|14|TRBJ1-4|TRBV5-1
CASSRQAETEKLFF
TGCGCCAGCAGCCGACAGGCTGAGACTGAAAAACTGTTTTTT
>TRBD1|16|TRBJ2-7|TRBV4-1
CASSEEVRDRGSEQYF
TGCGCCAGCAGCGAAGAGGTTCGGGACAGGGGTTCCGAGCAGTACTTC
>.|14|TRBJ2-3|TRBV6-6
CASRDLLLQDTQYF
TGTGCCAGCAGAGACTTGCTACTTCAGGATACGCAGTATTTT
>.|15|TRBJ2-3|TRBV21-1
CASSPTSGDALTQYF
TGTGCCAGCAGCCCCACTAGCGGGGACGCTCTTACGCAGTATTTT
>TRBD1|15|TRBJ1-3|TRBV4-1
CASSQDRTPGNTIYF
TGCGCCAGCAGCCAGGACAGGACCCCTGGAAACACCATATATTTT
>TRBD1|14|TRBJ2-6|TRBV30
CAWMGDRGANVLTF
TGTGCCTGGATGGGGGACAGAGGGGCCAACGTCCTGACTTTC
>.|14|TRBJ1-5|TRBV9
CASSVGLSNQPQHF
TGTGCCAGCAGCGTGGGACTTAGCAATCAGCCCCAGCATTTT
>.|16|TRBJ1-2|TRBV30
CAWSFSRGIKGYGYTF
TGTGCCTGGAGCTTCTCGCGGGGGATAAAGGGGTATGGCTACACCTTC
>.|16|TRBJ2-1|TRBV14
CASSQATNLASGEQFF
TGTGCCAGCAGCCAAGCAACAAATCTAGCGTCGGGTGAGCAGTTCTTC
>.|16|TRBJ2-6|TRBV7-3
CASSLGTSSGANVLTF
TGTGCCAGCAGCTTAGGGACAAGCTCTGGGGCCAACGTCCTGACTTTC
>.|15|TRBJ2-7|TRBV7-3
CASSLRKGESYEQYF
TGTGCCAGCAGCTTAAGAAAGGGGGAATCCTACGAGCAGTACTTC
>TRBD1|22|TRBJ1-5|TRBV19
CASSIDLNRGRSTVYGNQPQHF
TGTGCCAGTAGTATAGATCTCAACAGGGGCCGGTCCACCGTATATGGCAATCAGCCCCAGCATTTT
>.|15|TRBJ2-7|TRBV6-5
CASSSADSSGDEQYF
TGTGCCAGCAGTTCCGCGGACAGCTCAGGGGACGAGCAGTACTTC
>TRBD2|16|TRBJ2-1|TRBV15
CATSRGSGGAGNEQFF
TGTGCCACCAGCAGAGGGAGCGGGGGGGCCGGTAATGAGCAGTTCTTC
>TRBD2|16|TRBJ2-3|TRBV5-1
CASSEGTSGGGDTQYF
TGCGCCAGCAGCGAAGGGACTAGCGGGGGGGGAGATACGCAGTATTTT
>.|15|TRBJ1-2|TRBV5-1
CASSWGGSTGDGYTF
TGCGCCAGCAGCTGGGGGGGCTCTACGGGGGATGGCTACACCTTC
>.|13|TRBJ1-1|TRBV13
CASSLTAETEAFF
TGTGCCAGCAGCTTGACCGCGGAAACTGAAGCTTTCTTT
>.|15|TRBJ2-5|TRBV4-2
CASSQEGPPGETQYF
TGTGCCAGCAGCCAAGAAGGCCCGCCAGGAGAGACCCAGTACTTC
>.|14|TRBJ2-3|TRBV10-3
CAISAGGRTDTQYF
TGTGCCATCAGCGCCGGGGGGCGGACAGATACGCAGTATTTT
>TRBD1|18|TRBJ2-2|TRBV5-1
CASSSFVQGAEGTGELFF
TGCGCCAGCAGCTCTTTTGTACAGGGGGCAGAGGGTACCGGGGAGCTGTTTTTT
>.|17|TRBJ1-3|TRBV5-8
CASSSTGFPSSGNTIYF
TGTGCCAGCAGCTCAACAGGGTTCCCGAGCTCTGGAAACACCATATATTTT
>.|16|TRBJ1-5|TRBV7-8
CASSTSSRRSNQPQHF
TGTGCCAGCAGCACCTCTTCTAGGAGAAGCAATCAGCCCCAGCATTTT
>.|15|TRBJ2-1|TRBV5-6
CASRRWGGGYNEQFF
TGTGCCAGCAGACGATGGGGGGGCGGTTACAATGAGCAGTTCTTC
>.|13|TRBJ1-1|TRBV15
CATGGLLDTEAFF
TGTGCCACCGGCGGTCTTTTGGACACTGAAGCTTTCTTT
>TRBD1|16|TRBJ1-3|TRBV4-1
CASREFRGPPGNTIYF
TGCGCCAGCAGGGAATTCAGGGGGCCCCCTGGAAACACCATATATTTT
>.|15|TRBJ2-2|TRBV7-9
CASSLEGVRTGELFF
TGTGCCAGCAGCTTGGAAGGGGTACGGACCGGGGAGCTGTTTTTT
>.|12|TRBJ2-7|TRBV5-8
CASIYLRGEQYF
TGTGCCAGCATCTATCTGAGGGGGGAGCAGTACTTC
>TRBD1|16|TRBJ2-6|TRBV4-3
CASSRLQGSGANVLTF
TGCGCCAGCAGCCGGTTACAGGGGTCTGGGGCCAACGTCCTGACTTTC
>.|17|TRBJ2-3|TRBV27
CASSLLTDRLHTDTQYF
TGTGCCAGCAGCCTACTCACCGACAGGTTGCACACAGATACGCAGTATTTT
>.|15|TRBJ1-5|TRBV5-1
CASSFFSGNNQPQHF
TGCGCCAGCAGCTTCTTCTCAGGGAACAATCAGCCCCAGCATTTT
>TRBD1|15|TRBJ1-2|TRBV28
CASSFQTGLFHGYTF
TGTGCCAGCAGTTTTCAGACAGGGTTATTCCATGGCTACACCTTC
>TRBD1|14|TRBJ1-1|TRBV27
CASSLGGQGAWAFF
TGTGCCAGCAGTTTGGGGGGACAGGGGGCTTGGGCTTTCTTT
>TRBD2|15|TRBJ2-5|TRBV13
CASSLSRGVEETQYF
TGTGCCAGCAGCTTGTCGCGGGGGGTAGAAGAGACCCAGTACTTC
>TRBD1|16|TRBJ1-1|TRBV7-2
CASSQGQGAPYTEAFF
TGTGCCAGCAGCCAGGGACAGGGGGCCCCATACACTGAAGCTTTCTTT
>TRBD2|15|TRBJ2-3|TRBV5-1
CASSFSGGGTDTQYF
TGCGCCAGCAGCTTTAGCGGGGGGGGAACAGATACGCAGTATTTT
>.|11|TRBJ1-2|TRBV20-1
CSAVRGGGYTF
TGCAGTGCCGTCAGGGGCGGAGGCTACACCTTC
>TRBD1|12|TRBJ1-2|TRBV28
CASSSRDSRYTF
TGTGCCAGCAGTTCCCGGGACAGTCGTTACACCTTC
>.|14|TRBJ1-5|TRBV5-1
CASSLWGRDQPQHF
TGCGCCAGCAGCCTGTGGGGGAGGGATCAGCCCCAGCATTTT
>.|13|TRBJ2-7|TRBV2
CASSELTGLEQYF
TGTGCCAGCAGTGAGCTCACAGGGCTCGAGCAGTACTTC
>TRBD2|17|TRBJ2-3|TRBV6-1
CASSASRLAGGHDTQYF
TGTGCCAGCAGTGCGAGCCGACTAGCGGGGGGGCACGATACGCAGTATTTT
>TRBD2|14|TRBJ2-7|TRBV7-9
CASPPQTSGGEQYF
TGTGCCAGCCCCCCTCAGACTAGCGGGGGGGAGCAGTACTTC
>.|16|TRBJ2-7|TRBV9
CASSVSAAGSEYEQYF
TGTGCCAGCAGCGTATCTGCTGCGGGTTCTGAGTACGAGCAGTACTTC
>.|13|TRBJ1-6|TRBV5-4
CASSLERESPLHF
TGTGCCAGCAGCTTGGAGAGGGAATCACCCCTCCACTTT
>.|15|TRBJ1-1|TRBV6-5
CASSSTSFLNTEAFF
TGTGCCAGCAGTAGCACTTCATTCTTGAACACTGAAGCTTTCTTT
>TRBD1|15|TRBJ1-4|TRBV4-1
CASSQGQGVNEKLFF
TGCGCCAGCAGCCAAGGACAGGGGGTAAATGAAAAACTGTTTTTT
>.|16|TRBJ2-5|TRBV7-8
CASSLGQVGGGETQYF
TGTGCCAGCAGCTTAGGGCAGGTCGGGGGAGGAGAGACCCAGTACTTC
>TRBD1|15|TRBJ2-5|TRBV28
CASSSLEGGLGTQYF
TGTGCCAGCAGTTCTTTAGAAGGGGGCTTAGGGACCCAGTACTTC
>.|17|TRBJ1-3|TRBV4-1
CASSRGELLLGWDTIYF
TGCGCCAGCAGCCGGGGAGAGCTGCTACTGGGGTGGGACACCATATATTTT
>.|16|TRBJ1-6|TRBV27
CASSLSYGQHNSPLHF
TGTGCCAGCAGTTTAAGTTACGGACAGCATAATTCACCCCTCCACTTT
>.|13|TRBJ1-6|TRBV18
CASSPSGDSPLHF
TGTGCCAGCTCACCATCAGGGGACTCACCCCTCCACTTT
>TRBD1|14|TRBJ2-7|TRBV9
CASSATGDAGEQYF
TGTGCCAGCAGCGCAACAGGGGATGCGGGCGAGCAGTACTTC
>TRBD1|14|TRBJ1-4|TRBV18
CASSLTGGNEKLFF
TGTGCCAGCTCACTCACAGGGGGTAATGAAAAACTGTTTTTT
>.|13|TRBJ1-1|TRBV13
CASSMTANTEAFF
TGTGCCAGCAGCATGACAGCGAACACTGAAGCTTTCTTT